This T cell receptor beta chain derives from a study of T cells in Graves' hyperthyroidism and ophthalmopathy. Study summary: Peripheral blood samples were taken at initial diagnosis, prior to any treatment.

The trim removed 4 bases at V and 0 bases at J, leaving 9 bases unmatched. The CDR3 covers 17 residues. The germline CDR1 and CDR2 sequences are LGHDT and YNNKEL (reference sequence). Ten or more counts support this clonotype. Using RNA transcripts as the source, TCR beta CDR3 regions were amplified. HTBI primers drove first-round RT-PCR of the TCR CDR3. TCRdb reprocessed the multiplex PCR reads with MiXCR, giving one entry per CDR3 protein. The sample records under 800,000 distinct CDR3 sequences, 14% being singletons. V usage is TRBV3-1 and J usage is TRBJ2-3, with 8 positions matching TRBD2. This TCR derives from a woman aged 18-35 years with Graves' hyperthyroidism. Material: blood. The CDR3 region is CASSRKPSGLSTDTQYF. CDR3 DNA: TGTGCCAGCAGCCGGAAACCTAGCGGGCTAAGCACAGATACGCAGTATTTT.